Detailed here is one T cell receptor beta chain. No cognate antigen has been identified for it. Within one base of it there is no much larger clone, and no base qualities were kept. Deletion took 5 bases off V and 6 bases off J, with a span of 11 bases between the germline ends. CDR1 and CDR2 are drawn from the germline V gene: SGHTA, FQGNSA. The CDR3 holds 13 amino acids from the cysteine to the phenylalanine. Just the 39-base CDR3 DNA is kept, in frame starting at base 1. This record comes from a study of T cell changes during pregnancy in multiple sclerosis (dated by TCRdb to the late 2010s). A note on the overall study: The study examined how the T cell repertoire changed over the course of pregnancy in women with multiple sclerosis.

The library was produced with the immunoSEQ multiplex PCR assay. TCRdb limited this immuneACCESS table to in-frame rearrangements with V and J called. A share of clones is missing; checked studies link under half to unresolved V genes, and the rest is unexplained. The sample contains some 60,000 clones, roughly 88% of them found a single time. The ten largest make up 1% to 1.5% of the sample. The clonotype originates from a female donor with multiple sclerosis, enrolled in a pregnancy study. The V and J segments used are TRBV7-2 and TRBJ1-5, with no reliable assignment of the D segment. The sequencing used peripheral blood, collected in the second trimester of pregnancy. The CDR3 reads as follows: CASSPSSGQPQHF. The DNA sequence reads TGTGCCAGCAGCCCAAGCAGCGGTCAGCCCCAGCATTTT.